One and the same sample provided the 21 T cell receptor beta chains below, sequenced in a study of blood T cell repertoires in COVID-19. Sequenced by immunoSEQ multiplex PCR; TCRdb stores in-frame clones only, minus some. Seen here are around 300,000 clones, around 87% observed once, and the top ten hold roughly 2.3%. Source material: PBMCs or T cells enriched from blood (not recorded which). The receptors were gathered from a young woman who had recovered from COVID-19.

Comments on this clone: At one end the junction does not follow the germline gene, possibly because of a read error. The CDR3 region is CASSLILGQVRGF. CDR3 DNA sequence: TGTGCCAGCAGCTTAATCTTGGGACAGGTGAGGGGATTT. The rearrangement joins TRBV7-9 to TRBJ1-1, with 8 bases matching TRBD1. The CDR3 length is 13 residues. Germline-derived CDR1 and CDR2 are SEHNR and FQNEAQ (reference sequence). Full variable domain (remainder filled in from reference TRBV7-9 and TRBJ1-1): DTGVSQNPRHKITKRGQNVTFRCDPISEHNRLYWYRQTLGQGPEFLTYFQNEAQLEKSRLLSDRFSAERPKGSFSTLEIQRTEQGDSAMYLCASSLILGQVRGFGQGTRLTVV.

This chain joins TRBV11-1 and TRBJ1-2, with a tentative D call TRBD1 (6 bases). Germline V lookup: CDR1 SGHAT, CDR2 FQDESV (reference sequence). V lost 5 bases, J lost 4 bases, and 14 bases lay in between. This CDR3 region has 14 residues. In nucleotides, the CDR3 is TGTGCCAGCAGCCCGACCAGGGGATTCTATGGCTACACCTTC. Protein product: CASSPTRGFYGYTF.

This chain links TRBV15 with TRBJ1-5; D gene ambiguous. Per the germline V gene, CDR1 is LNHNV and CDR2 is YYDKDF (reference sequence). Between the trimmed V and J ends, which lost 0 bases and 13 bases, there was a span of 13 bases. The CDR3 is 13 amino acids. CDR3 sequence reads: CATSRDYFPDQHF. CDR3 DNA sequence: TGTGCCACCAGCAGAGACTATTTCCCCGATCAGCATTTT.

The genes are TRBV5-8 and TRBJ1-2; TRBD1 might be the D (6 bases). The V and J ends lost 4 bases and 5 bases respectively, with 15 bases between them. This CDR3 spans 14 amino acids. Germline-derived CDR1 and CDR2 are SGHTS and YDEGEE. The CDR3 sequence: CASSLDSKVYGYTF. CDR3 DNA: TGTGCCAGCAGCCTGGACAGTAAGGTTTATGGCTACACCTTC. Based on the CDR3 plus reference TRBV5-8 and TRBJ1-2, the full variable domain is EAGVTQSPTHLIKTRGQQATLRCSPISGHTSVYWYQQALGLGLQFLLWYDEGEERNRGNFPPRFSGRQFPNYSSELNVNALELEDSALYLCASSLDSKVYGYTFGSGTRLTVV.

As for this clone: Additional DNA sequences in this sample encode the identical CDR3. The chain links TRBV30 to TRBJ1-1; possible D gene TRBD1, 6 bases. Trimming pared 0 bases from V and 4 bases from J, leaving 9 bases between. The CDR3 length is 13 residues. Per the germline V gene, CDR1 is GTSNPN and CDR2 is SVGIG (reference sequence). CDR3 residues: CAWSVGGATEAFF. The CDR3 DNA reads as TGTGCCTGGAGTGTAGGGGGGGCCACTGAAGCTTTCTTT.

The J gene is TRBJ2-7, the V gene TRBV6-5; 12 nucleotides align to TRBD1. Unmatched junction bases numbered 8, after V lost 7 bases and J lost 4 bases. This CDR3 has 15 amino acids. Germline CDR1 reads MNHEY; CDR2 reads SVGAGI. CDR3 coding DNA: TGTGCCAGCATCGCCCCGGGACAGGGGGCTTACGAGCAGTACTTC. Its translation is CASIAPGQGAYEQYF.

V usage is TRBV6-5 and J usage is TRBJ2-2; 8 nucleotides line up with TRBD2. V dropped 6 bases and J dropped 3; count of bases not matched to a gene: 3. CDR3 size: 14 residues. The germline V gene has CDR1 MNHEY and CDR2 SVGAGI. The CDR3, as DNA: TGTGCCAGCAGGCGGGGGGACTACACCGGGGAGCTGTTTTTT. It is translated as CASRRGDYTGELFF.

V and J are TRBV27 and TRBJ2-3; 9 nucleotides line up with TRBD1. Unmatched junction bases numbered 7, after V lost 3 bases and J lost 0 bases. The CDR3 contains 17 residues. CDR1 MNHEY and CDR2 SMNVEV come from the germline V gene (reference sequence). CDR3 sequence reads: CASSFSGQGLSTDTQYF. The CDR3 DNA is TGTGCCAGCAGTTTTTCGGGACAGGGACTAAGCACAGATACGCAGTATTTT.

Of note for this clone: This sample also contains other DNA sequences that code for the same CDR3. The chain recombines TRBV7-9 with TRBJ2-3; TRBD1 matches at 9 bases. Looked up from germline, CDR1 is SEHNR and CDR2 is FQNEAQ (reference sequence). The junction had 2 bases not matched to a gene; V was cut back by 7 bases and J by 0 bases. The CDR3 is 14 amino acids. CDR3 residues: CASTGTGSTDTQYF. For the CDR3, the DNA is TGTGCCAGCACGGGGACAGGGAGCACAGATACGCAGTATTTT.

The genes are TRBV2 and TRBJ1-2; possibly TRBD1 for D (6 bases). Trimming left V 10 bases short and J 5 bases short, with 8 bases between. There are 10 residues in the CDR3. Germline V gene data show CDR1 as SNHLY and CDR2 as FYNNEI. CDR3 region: CAKGGYGYTF. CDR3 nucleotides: TGTGCCAAAGGGGGTTATGGCTACACCTTC.

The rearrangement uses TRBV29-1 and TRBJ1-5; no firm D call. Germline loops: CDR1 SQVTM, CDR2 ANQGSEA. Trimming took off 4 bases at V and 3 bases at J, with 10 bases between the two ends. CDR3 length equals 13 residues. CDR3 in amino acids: CSVVAADNQPQHF. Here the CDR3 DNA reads TGCAGCGTTGTAGCGGCAGACAATCAGCCCCAGCATTTT.

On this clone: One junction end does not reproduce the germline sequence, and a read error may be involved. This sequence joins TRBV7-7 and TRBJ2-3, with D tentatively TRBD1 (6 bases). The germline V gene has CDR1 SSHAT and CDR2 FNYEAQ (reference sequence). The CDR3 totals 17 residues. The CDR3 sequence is CASSKVKRAGAPDTQYF. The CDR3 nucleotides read TGTGCTAGCAGCAAAGTAAAGAGGGCAGGGGCCCCAGATACGCAGTATTTT. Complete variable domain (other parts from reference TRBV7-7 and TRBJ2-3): GAGVSQSPRYKVTKRGQDVTLRCDPISSHATLYWYQQALGQGPEFLTYFNYEAQPDKSGLPSDRFSAERPEGSISTLTIQRTEQRDSAMYRCASSKVKRAGAPDTQYFGPGTRLTVL.

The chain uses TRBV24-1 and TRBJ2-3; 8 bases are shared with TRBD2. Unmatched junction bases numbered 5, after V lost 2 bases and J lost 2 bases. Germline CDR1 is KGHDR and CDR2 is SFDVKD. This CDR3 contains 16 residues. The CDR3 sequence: CATSDSSGGPTDTQYF. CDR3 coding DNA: TGTGCCACCAGTGATTCCAGCGGGGGCCCCACAGATACGCAGTATTTT.

The CDR3 DNA reads TGCGCCAGCAGCTTGCTAGCGGGGTCCGGTGAGACCCAGTACTTC. Translated: CASSLLAGSGETQYF. The V and J genes are TRBV5-1 and TRBJ2-5, with 9 bases fitting TRBD2. The V and J ends lost 1 base and 5 bases, in that order; junction bases with no gene match: 6. The CDR3 has 15 amino acids. Germline CDR1 reads SGHRS; CDR2 reads YFSETQ.

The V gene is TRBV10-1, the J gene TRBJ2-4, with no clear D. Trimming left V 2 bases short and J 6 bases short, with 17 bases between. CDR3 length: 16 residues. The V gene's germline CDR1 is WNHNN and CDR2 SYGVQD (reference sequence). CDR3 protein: CASSENYGGSGNIQYF. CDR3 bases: TGCGCCAGCAGTGAGAACTACGGCGGTTCTGGAAACATTCAGTACTTC.

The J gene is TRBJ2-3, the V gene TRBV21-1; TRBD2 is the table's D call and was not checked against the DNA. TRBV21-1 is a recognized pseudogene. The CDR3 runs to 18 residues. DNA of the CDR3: TGTGCCAGCAGCAAGGCCCGGAGTCTGGGGAGGGTCACAGATACGCAGTATTTT. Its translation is CASSKARSLGRVTDTQYF.

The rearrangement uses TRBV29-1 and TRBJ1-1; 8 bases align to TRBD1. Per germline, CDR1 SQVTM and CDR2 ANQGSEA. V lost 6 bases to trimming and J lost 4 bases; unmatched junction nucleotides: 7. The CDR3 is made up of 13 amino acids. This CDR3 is CSVEQGGSTEAFF. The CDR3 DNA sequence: TGCAGCGTGGAACAGGGGGGCAGCACTGAAGCTTTCTTT.

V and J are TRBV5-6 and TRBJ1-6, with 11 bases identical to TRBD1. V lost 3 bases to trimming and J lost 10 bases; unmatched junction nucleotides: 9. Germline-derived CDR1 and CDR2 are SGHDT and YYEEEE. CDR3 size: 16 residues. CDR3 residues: CASSYGTGGSSSPLHF. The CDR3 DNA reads TGTGCCAGCAGCTATGGGACAGGGGGGTCGTCGTCACCCCTCCACTTT.

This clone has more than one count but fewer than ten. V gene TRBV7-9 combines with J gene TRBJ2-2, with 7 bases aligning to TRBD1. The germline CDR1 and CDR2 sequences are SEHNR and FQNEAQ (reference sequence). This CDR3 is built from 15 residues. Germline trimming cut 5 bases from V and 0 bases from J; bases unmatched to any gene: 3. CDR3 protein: CASSPGQANTGELFF. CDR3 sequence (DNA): TGTGCCAGCAGCCCCGGACAGGCGAACACCGGGGAGCTGTTTTTT.

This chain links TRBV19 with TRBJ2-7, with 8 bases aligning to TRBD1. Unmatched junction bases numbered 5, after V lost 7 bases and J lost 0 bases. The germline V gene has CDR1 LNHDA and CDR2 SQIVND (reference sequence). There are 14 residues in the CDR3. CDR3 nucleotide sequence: TGTGCCAGTAAGGGACAGGCAGCCTCCTACGAGCAGTACTTC. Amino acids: CASKGQAASYEQYF.

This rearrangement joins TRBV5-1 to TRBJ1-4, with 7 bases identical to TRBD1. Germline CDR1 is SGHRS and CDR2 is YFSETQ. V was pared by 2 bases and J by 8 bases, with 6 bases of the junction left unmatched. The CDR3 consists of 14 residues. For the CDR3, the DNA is TGCGCCAGCAGCTTAACCACAGGGGAAGAAAAACTGTTTTTT. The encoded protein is CASSLTTGEEKLFF.